This T cell receptor (beta chain) was recovered during a study of shared clonotypes between healthy human individuals. Points from the study as a whole: Estimated richness values were generally larger in naive subsets than in memory subsets.

This clone has just a few counts. What it binds is unknown. Assay used: immunoSEQ multiplex PCR; TCRdb lists only in-frame clones, some missing. The sample includes 950,000 to 1,300,000 clones, approximately 72% of them seen just once. The clonotype originates from a man in his late teens or twenties in good health. Sequenced input: memory CD4+ T cells sorted from blood. Subset here: CD45RA-negative fraction.

Here the CDR3 reads CASSENSEAFF. As DNA, the CDR3 is TGTGCCAGCAGTGAAAACAGCGAAGCTTTCTTT. The rearrangement uses TRBV25-1 and TRBJ1-1; the D is unclear. Germline V gene data show CDR1 as MGHDK and CDR2 as SYGVNS. Trimming shortened V by 2 bases and J by 8 bases, and 6 bases separated the two germline ends. CDR3 length: 11 residues.